The source of this T cell receptor beta chain is a study of PD-1 blockade in classical Hodgkin lymphoma. Study at large: The study gave patients nivolumab 3 mg/kg intravenously every 2 weeks. Overall study results and limits: Complete responders' baseline diversity resembled that of newly diagnosed patients. Before treatment, TCR diversity in newly diagnosed patients was reportedly lower than in healthy donors.

Points on this clone: Its cognate antigen is unknown.

Specified time point: cycle 4 day 1 (C4D1), after 5 to 7 weeks of nivolumab. No patient escaped relapse after autologous stem cell transplantation, and brentuximab vedotin exposure varied. The V gene's germline CDR1 is SGHVS and CDR2 FQNEAQ. V was pared by 3 bases and J by 2 bases, with 8 bases between. The CDR3 sequence is 13 residues long. Using immunoSEQ multiplex PCR, the repertoire was profiled, and TCRdb retains in-frame clones only, with some absent. Seen here are around 100,000 clones, 90% observed once, and the top ten hold under 3.5%. This TCR was sampled from a human donor with classical Hodgkin lymphoma. This rearrangement joins TRBV7-8 to TRBJ2-7; D gene ambiguous. The sample was peripheral blood mononuclear cells (PBMCs), taken before the fourth cycle of nivolumab. CDR3 loop: CASSLGRTYEQYF. For the CDR3, the DNA is TGTGCCAGCAGCTTGGGCCGAACCTACGAGCAGTACTTC.